The entry below describes one T cell receptor (beta chain). These data originate in a study of cytomegalovirus exposure and HLA in healthy donors. The PCR made use of 60 Vbeta and 13 Jbeta primers. Sequencing was performed with immunoSEQ multiplex PCR; in TCRdb, only in-frame clones are kept and a portion is missing. This table holds about 170,000 clones, more than 80% found once. Germline V gene data show CDR1 as MGHDK and CDR2 as SYGVNS. The J segment lost 2 bases and the V segment lost 8 bases, leaving 6 bases of the junction unmatched. This CDR3 is 14 amino acids long. Input material: PBMCs. The clonotype was recovered from a male donor in good health and CMV-seronegative. The chain uses TRBV25-1 and TRBJ2-7, with 10 bases fitting TRBD1. CDR3 loop: CASAPGTGAYEQYF. CDR3 nucleotide sequence: TGTGCCAGCGCCCCCGGGACAGGGGCCTACGAGCAGTACTTC.